These 17 T cell receptor beta chains originate from one sample sequenced in a study of low-dose radiotherapy and immunotherapy resistance in tumors. TRAV- and TRBV-specific primers, spanning alpha and beta chains, primed first-strand cDNA. The PCR that amplified TCRs ran for 20 cycles, relying on a constant-region primer and a V-primer adapter. A single record per CDR3 protein comes from TCRdb applying MiXCR to the reads. The sample holds 17,000 or so distinct CDR3 sequences, about two thirds seen once. These receptors all come from a human donor with advanced metastatic prostate, ovarian, gallbladder or colorectal cancer (not recorded which). This table probably holds off-target reads from a library built for another chain.

Relative to its sample, this clonotype is large (0.1 to 1%). The chain employs TRBV9 and TRBJ1-1, with D perhaps TRBD1 (6 bases). V was pared by 3 bases and J by 5 bases, with 11 bases between. Germline V CDR1 and CDR2: SGDLS, YYNGEE. CDR3 size: 13 residues. CDR3 nucleotide sequence: TGTGCCAGCAGCGCGGGACAAGGGACTGAAGCTTTCTTT. Translated: CASSAGQGTEAFF. Using reference TRBV9 and TRBJ1-1 for the parts outside the CDR3, the full variable domain is DSGVTQTPKHLITATGQRVTLRCSPRSGDLSVYWYQQSLDQGLQFLIQYYNGEERAKGNILERFSAQQFPDLHSELNLSSLELGDSALYFCASSAGQGTEAFFGQGTRLTVV.

The chain links TRBV29-1 to TRBJ2-7; 7 nucleotides agree with TRBD1. The germline V gene encodes CDR1 SQVTM and CDR2 ANQGSEA. The trim removed 6 bases at V and 6 bases at J, leaving 14 bases unmatched. This CDR3 region has 14 residues. The CDR3 DNA reads TGCAGCGTGGAAAGGGGTAGACAGGGCGGCGAGCAGTACTTC. Its protein is CSVERGRQGGEQYF.

The V gene is TRBV29-1, the J gene TRBJ2-3, with D unclear. The ends were cut back, 7 bases at V and 2 bases at J, with 13 bases in the middle. The CDR3 totals 13 residues. Germline V gives CDR1 SQVTM, CDR2 ANQGSEA. The DNA for the CDR3 is TGCAGCGCTAGTAGTACTATCACAGATACGCAGTATTTT. Translating it yields CSASSTITDTQYF.

The chain carries TRBV11-3 and TRBJ1-5, with no clear D. Germline V gene sequence: CDR1 SGHNT, CDR2 YENEEA. This CDR3 comprises 13 residues. Trimming took 5 bases from V and 8 from J, leaving 13 bases between them. Here the CDR3 reads CASSMTRREPQHF. For the CDR3, the DNA is TGTGCCAGCAGCATGACAAGGCGGGAGCCCCAGCATTTT.

This sequence joins TRBV20-1 and TRBJ2-7; TRBD2 matches at 12 bases. Germline V gives CDR1 DFQATT, CDR2 SNEGSKA (reference sequence). This CDR3 has 15 amino acids. Trimming cost V 1 base and J 1 base; bases outside gene matches: 2. This CDR3 is CSARATSGRSYEQYF. The DNA of the CDR3 is TGCAGTGCTAGAGCAACTAGCGGGAGGTCCTACGAGCAGTACTTC.

CDR3 sequence: CSAKTGGGNQPQHF. The DNA for the CDR3 is TGCAGTGCCAAGACAGGGGGCGGCAATCAGCCCCAGCATTTT. The chain employs TRBV20-1 and TRBJ1-5, with TRBD1 matching 10 bases. V trimming: 6 bases; J trimming: 2 bases; junction bases outside the gene matches: 4. CDR1 DFQATT and CDR2 SNEGSKA come from the germline V gene (reference sequence). There are 14 residues in the CDR3.

This clonotype appeared a few times. A junction boundary mismatches the germline segment, possibly from a read error. The V call is TRBV6-2 or TRBV6-3, the J call TRBJ2-7, with 12 nucleotides matching TRBD1. The CDR3 runs to 14 residues. Germline values: CDR1 MNHEY, CDR2 SVGEGT. CDR3 region: CASSDRLGQGAGNF. DNA of the CDR3: TGTGCCAGCAGTGATCGGTTGGGACAGGGGGCTGGAAACTTC.

The rearrangement uses TRBV6-5 and TRBJ1-1; D may be TRBD1 (6 bases). Trimming removed 7 bases from V and 11 bases from J, with 14 bases in between. This CDR3 contains 11 residues. The germline V gene has CDR1 MNHEY and CDR2 SVGAGI. Here the CDR3 DNA reads TGTGCCAGCACCCAGGGGCCGATGGCTTTCTTT. It encodes CASTQGPMAFF.

The CDR3 loop reads CASSLDHARSEQYF. The DNA of the CDR3 is TGTGCCAGCAGCTTAGATCATGCCCGGTCCGAGCAGTACTTC. V and J are TRBV11-2 and TRBJ2-7; D is undetermined. V was cut by 0 bases and J by 6 bases, with 12 bases left in between. The CDR3 spans 14 residues. The germline gives CDR1 SGHAT, CDR2 FQNNGV.

This clonotype is large (0.1 to 1%) in the sample. The chain combines TRBV6-8 with TRBJ2-1; perhaps D is TRBD1 or TRBD2 (5 bases each). The CDR3 runs 11 residues. The V gene's germline CDR1 is MNHGY and CDR2 SAAAGT. The V and J ends lost 5 bases and 9 bases respectively, with 8 bases between them. In DNA form, the CDR3 reads TGTGCCAGCAGTCCGGGACGTGAGCAGTTCTTC. It specifies CASSPGREQFF.

As DNA, the CDR3 is TGTGCCAGCAGCCCCAAGGTTGGGGGGGGCTCCTACAATGAGCAGTTCTTC. The encoded protein is CASSPKVGGGSYNEQFF. This chain uses TRBV5-4 with TRBJ2-1, with 7 bases fitting TRBD2. The V and J ends lost 4 bases and 0 bases, in that order; junction bases with no gene match: 10. This CDR3 spans 17 amino acids. The germline gives CDR1 SGHNT, CDR2 YYREEE (reference sequence).

This clonotype was recorded once. This chain links TRBV5-1 with TRBJ1-1; the D gene is possibly TRBD1 (6 bases). The germline V gene encodes CDR1 SGHRS and CDR2 YFSETQ. The CDR3 contains 16 residues. The V end lost 4 bases, the J end lost 0 bases, and 16 bases lay between the germline ends. CDR3 bases: TGCGCCAGCAGCACCCACCCGGGACAAGTGAACACTGAAGCTTTCTTT. Its protein product is CASSTHPGQVNTEAFF.

The chain uses TRBV4-1 and TRBJ2-2; weak D call: TRBD1 (6 bases). The germline gives CDR1 MGHRA, CDR2 YSYEKL. With 0 bases removed from V and 4 bases from J, the gap between germline ends came to 15 bases. The CDR3 covers 17 residues. In DNA, the CDR3 is TGCGCCAGCAGCCAAGATCTGGGACATCGTCCCACCGGGGAGCTGTTTTTT. Protein: CASSQDLGHRPTGELFF.

CDR3 sequence (DNA): TGTGCCAGCAGTCCGGGACTAGCGGGAGCCTACGAGCAGTACTTC. It specifies CASSPGLAGAYEQYF. The V call is TRBV2, the J call TRBJ2-7; TRBD2 matches at 14 bases. V gave up 5 bases and J gave up 2 bases; unmatched junction bases: 2. CDR1 and CDR2 from the germline V gene are SNHLY and FYNNEI. The CDR3 is 15 residues long.

The chain is built from TRBV7-6 and TRBJ2-2; 7 nucleotides match TRBD1. After removal of 5 bases from V and 0 bases from J, the junction contained 9 bases not matched to a gene. The germline V gene encodes CDR1 SGHVS and CDR2 FNYEAQ. The CDR3 runs to 17 residues. CDR3 region: CASSPTRGTTNTGELFF. CDR3 nucleotide sequence: TGTGCCAGCAGCCCTACCAGGGGGACAACGAACACCGGGGAGCTGTTTTTT.

The rearrangement uses TRBV9 and TRBJ1-5; possibly TRBD1 for D (5 bases). Germline lookup yields CDR1 SGDLS and CDR2 YYNGEE. There are 15 residues in the CDR3. V was shortened by 2 bases and J by 4 bases, with 13 bases between the two germline ends. In DNA, the CDR3 is TGTGCCAGCAGCGTTGGGACGGTGGGGAATCAGCCCCAGCATTTT. Translated: CASSVGTVGNQPQHF.

This clonotype was observed a few times. The chain carries TRBV26 and TRBJ2-7; TRBD1 reflects the table's D call only, with no check against the DNA. TRBV26 is a recognized pseudogene. CDR3 length: 20 residues. The CDR3 reads CASSPRPGRSRSQGFHEQYF. The DNA of the CDR3 is TGTGCCAGCAGCCCTCGGCCGGGACGGAGTCGATCACAGGGGTTCCACGAGCAGTACTTC.